This T cell receptor beta chain was captured by sequencing in a study of PD-L1 blockade in urothelial cancer. Study details: Analyses were performed on blood at 3 weeks after treatment start (the second dose) and at 6 weeks.

V was shortened by 7 bases and J by 4 bases, with 19 bases between the two germline ends. CDR3 length: 15 amino acids. Study results and limitations: Below-median blood TCR clonality before treatment forecast better survival. Durable-benefit patients had greater expansion of tumor-associated blood clones at 3 weeks.

Clones were sequenced by immunoSEQ multiplex PCR, and TCRdb holds only the in-frame ones, with some missing. The table has fewer than 40,000 clones, 80% to 95% seen once. This clone was observed a handful of times. The antigen is undetermined. The sequences come from PBMCs, collected around atezolizumab (anti-PD-L1) treatment. The chain combines TRBV23-1 with TRBJ2-5; D gene uncertain. TRBV23-1 is marked as an open reading frame, function uncertain. This receptor was identified in a man in his 70s with urothelial cancer. Written as DNA, the CDR3 is TGCGCCAGCACCCCTGGAGACGTATTCCGAGAGACCCAGTACTTC. It encodes CASTPGDVFRETQYF.